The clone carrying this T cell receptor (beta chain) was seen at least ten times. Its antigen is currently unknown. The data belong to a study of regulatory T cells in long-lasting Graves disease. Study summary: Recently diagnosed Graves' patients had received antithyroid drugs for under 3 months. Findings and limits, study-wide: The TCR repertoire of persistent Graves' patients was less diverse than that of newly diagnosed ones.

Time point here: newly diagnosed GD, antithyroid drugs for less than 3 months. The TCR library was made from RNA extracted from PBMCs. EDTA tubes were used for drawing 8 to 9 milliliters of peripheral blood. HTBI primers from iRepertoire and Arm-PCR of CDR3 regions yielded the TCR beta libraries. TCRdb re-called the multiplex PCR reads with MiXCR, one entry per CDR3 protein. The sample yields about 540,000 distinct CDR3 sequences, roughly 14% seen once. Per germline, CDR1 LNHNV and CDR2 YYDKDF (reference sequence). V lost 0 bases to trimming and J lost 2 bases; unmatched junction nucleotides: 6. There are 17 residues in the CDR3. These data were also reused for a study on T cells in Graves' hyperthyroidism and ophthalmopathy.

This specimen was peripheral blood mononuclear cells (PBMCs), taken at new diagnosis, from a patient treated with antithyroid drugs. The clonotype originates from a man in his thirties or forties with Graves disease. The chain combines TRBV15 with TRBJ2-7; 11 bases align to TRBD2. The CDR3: CATSRDKGLAATYEQYF. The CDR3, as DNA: TGTGCCACCAGCAGAGATAAGGGACTAGCGGCTACCTACGAGCAGTACTTC.